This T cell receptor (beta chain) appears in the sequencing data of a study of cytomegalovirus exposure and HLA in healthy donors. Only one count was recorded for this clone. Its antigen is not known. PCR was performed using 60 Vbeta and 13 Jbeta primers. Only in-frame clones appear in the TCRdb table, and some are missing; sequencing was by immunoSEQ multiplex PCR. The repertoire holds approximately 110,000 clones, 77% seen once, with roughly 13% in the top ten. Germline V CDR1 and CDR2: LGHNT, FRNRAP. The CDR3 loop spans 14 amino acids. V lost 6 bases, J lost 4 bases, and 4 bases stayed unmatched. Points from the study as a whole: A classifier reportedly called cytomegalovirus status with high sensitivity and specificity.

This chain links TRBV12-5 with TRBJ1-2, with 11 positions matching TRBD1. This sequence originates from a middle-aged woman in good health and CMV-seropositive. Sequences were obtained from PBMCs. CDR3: CASGVGQGGYGYTF. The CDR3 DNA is TGTGCTAGTGGCGTGGGACAGGGGGGCTATGGCTACACCTTC. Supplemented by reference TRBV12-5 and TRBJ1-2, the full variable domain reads DARVTQTPRHKVTEMGQEVTMRCQPILGHNTVFWYRQTMMQGLELLAYFRNRAPLDDSGMPKDRFSAEMPDATLATLKIQPSEPRDSAVYFCASGVGQGGYGYTFGSGTRLTVV.